This T cell receptor beta chain stems from a study of cytomegalovirus exposure and HLA in healthy donors. Study-level information: Within the Caucasian-associated ancestry cluster were more than 75% of the 350 to 400 genotyped donors.

Findings and caveats of the study: Most TCR sequences showed up rarely, but some public TCRs showed up in many donors.

This clone was recorded once. Its antigen is as yet unknown. Researchers ran the PCR with 60 Vbeta and 13 Jbeta primers. Per the original data handling: Later, an analysis found tens of millions of unique TCR beta chains, and 9.5 million to 11 million of these were shared. Repertoires were generated with immunoSEQ multiplex PCR, while TCRdb's copy carries only in-frame clones and drops some. Clonal size and the V and J genes are those of that table, whereas D and trimming came from the DNA. The sample yields roughly 150,000 clones, over 75% seen once. Germline assignment: CDR1 MNHEY and CDR2 SVGAGI. CDR3 length: 14 amino acids. Trimming removed 6 bases at V and 7 bases at J, with 18 bases between.

Source material: PBMCs. This TCR was recovered from a man in his fifties or sixties in good health and CMV-seropositive. The chain employs TRBV6-5 and TRBJ1-2; possible D gene TRBD1, 5 bases. The DNA for the CDR3 is TGTGCCAGCAGCATCGGGGGGTGGGGTCGTGGCTACACCTTC. Translated, it gives CASSIGGWGRGYTF.